The 15 T cell receptor beta chains given below trace back to one sample, sequenced in a study of beta chain features in type 1 diabetes. Expressed TCRB transcripts got sequenced, as all isolated RNA was reverse transcribed. Produced via immunoSEQ multiplex PCR; TCRdb's table is partial and in-frame only. The sample yields roughly 610,000 clones, around 16% seen once. Material for sequencing was naive CD4+ T cells from blood. These receptors all come from a young man in good health.

This chain links TRBV5-1 with TRBJ1-2; D call uncertain. The germline V gene has CDR1 SGHRS and CDR2 YFSETQ. The V end lost 1 base, the J end lost 8 bases, and 12 bases lay between the germline ends. The CDR3 is 13 amino acids. The CDR3 nucleotides are TGCGCCAGCAGCTTGAACGGGGAATACGGCTACACCTTC. It codes for CASSLNGEYGYTF.

The CDR3 bases are TGCAGCGTTGAAGATTTGGGCGGAGGGGACAATGAGCAGTTCTTC. Translated, it gives CSVEDLGGGDNEQFF. The genes are TRBV29-1 and TRBJ2-1; TRBD2 is a possible D gene (6 bases). Germline CDR1 and CDR2: SQVTM and ANQGSEA. The germline V and J ends were trimmed by 0 bases and 5 bases, with 14 bases remaining between them. CDR3 length: 15 residues.

V is TRBV29-1 and J is TRBJ2-7; TRBD1 is a possible D gene (6 bases). This CDR3 is built from 14 residues. Germline V gene lookup returns CDR1 SQVTM and CDR2 ANQGSEA. V was trimmed by 5 bases and J by 2 bases, leaving 16 bases between them. The CDR3 here is CSVQLRTEPYEQYF. In DNA, the CDR3 is TGCAGCGTTCAATTACGGACAGAGCCCTACGAGCAGTACTTC.

The chain links TRBV6-5 to TRBJ1-6; D gene unclear. Germline CDR1 is MNHEY and CDR2 is SVGAGI. The germline V and J ends were trimmed by 6 bases and 2 bases, with 8 bases remaining between them. The CDR3 is made up of 14 amino acids. The CDR3 loop reads CASSLRAYNSPLHF. The DNA of the CDR3 is TGTGCCAGCAGCCTCCGGGCCTATAATTCACCCCTCCACTTT.

The rearrangement links TRBV9 to TRBJ2-2; TRBD1 agrees at 7 bases. Germline loops: CDR1 SGDLS, CDR2 YYNGEE. There are 16 residues in the CDR3. J was trimmed by 3 bases and V by 3 bases; bases with no gene match: 8. This CDR3 is CASSETGSLHTGELFF. CDR3 bases: TGTGCCAGCAGCGAGACAGGGAGTTTGCACACCGGGGAGCTGTTTTTT.

The chain couples TRBV4-2 to TRBJ2-7; D may be TRBD2 (5 bases). The CDR3 is made up of 16 amino acids. V shed 1 base and J shed 1 base, with 14 bases lying between them. Germline values: CDR1 LGHNA, CDR2 YNFKEQ. CDR3 DNA: TGTGCCAGCAGCCAAGTGGGTCGGGGTAGTTCCTACGAGCAGTACTTC. The encoded protein is CASSQVGRGSSYEQYF.

The V and J genes are TRBV11-2 and TRBJ2-2; no firm D call. CDR3 length: 11 residues. Germline V gene data show CDR1 as SGHAT and CDR2 as FQNNGV. V lost 4 bases and J lost 3, with 0 bases in between. The CDR3 DNA reads as TGTGCCAGCAGCTACACCGGGGAGCTGTTTTTT. Its protein product is CASSYTGELFF. The entire variable domain, with the rest obtained from reference TRBV11-2 and TRBJ2-2, is as follows: EAGVAQSPRYKIIEKRQSVAFWCNPISGHATLYWYQQILGQGPKLLIQFQNNGVVDDSQLPKDRFSAERLKGVDSTLKIQPAKLEDSAVYLCASSYTGELFFGEGSRLTVL.

This chain uses TRBV6-6 with TRBJ1-2; TRBD1 agrees at 7 bases. CDR1 and CDR2 from the germline V gene are MNHNY and SVGAGI (reference sequence). The CDR3 extends over 13 amino acids. After removal of 5 bases from V and 2 bases from J, the junction contained 2 bases not matched to a gene. CDR3 in DNA: TGTGCCAGCAGTGGACAGGTGAACTATGGCTACACCTTC. Translating gives CASSGQVNYGYTF.

This clone has just a few counts. The rearrangement uses TRBV5-6 and TRBJ1-4, with 7 bases lining up with TRBD1. CDR3 length: 15 residues. Germline V lookup: CDR1 SGHDT, CDR2 YYEEEE. With V trimmed by 0 bases and J by 4 bases, 3 bases remained unmatched. The CDR3 DNA reads TGTGCCAGCAGCTTGGGCAGGGGGGTTAATGAAAAACTGTTTTTT. It translates to CASSLGRGVNEKLFF.

This clone was seen a few times. The J gene is TRBJ1-2, the V gene TRBV5-1, with unresolved D. CDR3 length: 13 residues. Per the germline V gene, CDR1 is SGHRS and CDR2 is YFSETQ. Trimming left V 2 bases short and J 10 bases short, with 15 bases between. CDR3 nucleotides: TGCGCCAGCAGCTTACCCCAGGAGAGCAACTACACCTTC. Translated: CASSLPQESNYTF.

This rearrangement joins TRBV6-5 to TRBJ2-1, with TRBD2 identical over 13 bases. Germline CDR1 is MNHEY and CDR2 is SVGAGI. V lost 2 bases, J lost 8 bases, and 6 bases stayed unmatched. This CDR3 contains 16 residues. CDR3 protein: CASSYRTSGSGYEQFF. CDR3 DNA: TGTGCCAGCAGTTACCGGACTAGCGGGAGTGGGTATGAGCAGTTCTTC.

This clone was seen just once. Other nucleotide sequences in the sample specify the same CDR3. The chain recombines TRBV9 with TRBJ1-2; unclear D gene. V was clipped by 0 bases and J by 2 bases, with 5 bases between them. CDR3 length: 13 residues. Germline CDR1 is SGDLS and CDR2 is YYNGEE. The CDR3 loop reads CASSVGQNYGYTF. CDR3 DNA sequence: TGTGCCAGCAGCGTAGGTCAGAACTATGGCTACACCTTC.

V usage is TRBV4-2 and J usage is TRBJ2-4; D unresolved. Trimming stripped 2 bases from V and 8 bases from J, with 7 bases between. Germline V CDR1 and CDR2: LGHNA, YNFKEQ. This CDR3 spans 12 amino acids. The CDR3 sequence is CASSQLADIQYF. The CDR3 nucleotides are TGTGCCAGCAGCCAACTGGCGGACATTCAGTACTTC.

The chain carries TRBV7-9 and TRBJ2-1, with D possibly matching TRBD1 (5 bases). V was cut by 4 bases and J by 10 bases, with 8 bases left in between. The V gene's germline CDR1 is SEHNR and CDR2 FQNEAQ (reference sequence). This CDR3 region has 11 residues. Written as DNA, the CDR3 is TGTGCCAGCAGCTATTGGGGCGAGCAGTTCTTC. It yields the protein CASSYWGEQFF.

The V call is TRBV9, the J call TRBJ1-5; 7 nucleotides line up with TRBD1. The CDR3 extends over 14 amino acids. Germline CDR1 and CDR2: SGDLS and YYNGEE. With 4 bases clipped from V and 4 bases from J, the junction kept 5 bases outside the gene matches. The CDR3 region is CASSQAGGNQPQHF. The CDR3 nucleotides read TGTGCCAGCAGCCAGGCAGGGGGGAATCAGCCCCAGCATTTT.